These 9 T cell receptor beta chains were sequenced from one sample in a study of blood T cells in healthy people across ages. Using a J-beta primer mix together with a sample-barcoded 5' primer, a second PCR was run for about 7 to 12 cycles. TCRdb re-analysed the 5' RACE reads in MiXCR, keeping a single row per CDR3 protein. The sample shows roughly 800,000 distinct CDR3 sequences, roughly 60% of them seen only once. Sequencing was done on a sample of blood. The receptor source for this set is a man aged 25 to 45 in good health.

The genes are TRBV4-3 and TRBJ2-3; the D gene is possibly TRBD2 (6 bases). The CDR3 sequence is 18 residues long. The germline gives CDR1 LGHNA, CDR2 YSLEER. Deletions cut 0 bases from V and 3 bases from J, with 19 bases between. This CDR3 reads CASSQERFGGLRTDTQYF. Here the CDR3 DNA reads TGCGCCAGCAGCCAAGAAAGGTTCGGGGGATTAAGAACAGATACGCAGTATTTT.

The chain is built from TRBV25-1 and TRBJ2-5; D possibly corresponds to TRBD2 (5 bases). With 7 bases removed from V and 5 bases from J, the gap between germline ends came to 17 bases. Germline V gene data show CDR1 as MGHDK and CDR2 as SYGVNS. The CDR3 length is 14 residues. DNA for the CDR3: TGTGCCAGCAAAGGAGCGGAGAAGGTGGAGACCCAGTACTTC. As protein: CASKGAEKVETQYF.

The chain recombines TRBV6-2 or TRBV6-3 with TRBJ2-7; TRBD2 is a possible D gene (6 bases). Trimming removed 7 bases from V and 3 bases from J, with 22 bases in between. The CDR3 runs to 16 residues. The germline V gene encodes CDR1 MNHEY and CDR2 SVGEGT. CDR3 sequence reads: CASTPSGWRALYEQYF. Here the CDR3 DNA reads TGTGCCAGCACTCCGTCGGGGTGGAGGGCCCTCTACGAGCAGTACTTC.

The chain has TRBV6-2 or TRBV6-3 and TRBJ2-7; D is undetermined. Germline CDR1 MNHEY, CDR2 SVGEGT. V was clipped by 5 bases and J by 0 bases, with 11 bases between them. The CDR3 sequence is 14 residues long. The CDR3 region has the DNA TGTGCCAGCAGTGACTGGACGGACTCCTACGAGCAGTACTTC. It is translated as CASSDWTDSYEQYF.

This chain joins TRBV4-2 and TRBJ2-1; D may match TRBD1 or TRBD2 (5 bases each). The CDR3 has 16 residues. Germline CDR1 and CDR2: LGHNA and YNFKEQ. Trimming removed 1 base from V and 7 bases from J, with 17 bases in between. The CDR3 loop reads CASSQGGAGSGNEQFF. The CDR3 DNA reads TGTGCCAGCAGCCAAGGAGGGGCGGGCTCGGGGAATGAGCAGTTCTTC.

DNA of the CDR3: TGTGCCAGCAGCCTCGGGACTAGCGTCTACGAGCAGTACTTC. Amino acid sequence: CASSLGTSVYEQYF. This chain joins TRBV3-1 and TRBJ2-7; the match to TRBD2 covers 10 bases. The V and J ends lost 4 bases and 3 bases, in that order; junction bases with no gene match: 3. Germline values: CDR1 LGHDT, CDR2 YNNKEL (reference sequence). The CDR3 covers 14 residues.

This clonotype was detected a few times. The chain recombines TRBV29-1 with TRBJ2-1; D unclear. The germline V and J ends were trimmed by 6 bases and 0 bases, with 6 bases remaining between them. This CDR3 comprises 12 residues. CDR1 and CDR2 (germline): SQVTM, ANQGSEA. The CDR3 DNA sequence: TGCAGCGTCCGGAGCTCCTACAATGAGCAGTTCTTC. It codes for CSVRSSYNEQFF.

The chain joins TRBV12-3 or TRBV12-4 to TRBJ2-7, with D possibly TRBD2 on 6 matching bases. V lost 3 bases and J lost 1, with 10 bases in between. This CDR3 is built from 14 residues. This CDR3 is CASSFNGRSYEQYF. In DNA, the CDR3 is TGTGCCAGCAGTTTCAATGGGAGGTCCTACGAGCAGTACTTC.

This chain connects TRBV20-1 to TRBJ2-3, with a weak D call TRBD2 (6 bases). Germline CDR1 DFQATT, CDR2 SNEGSKA (reference sequence). The CDR3 contains 14 residues. V gave up 7 bases and J gave up 1 base, with 15 bases separating them. The CDR3 nucleotides are TGCAGTGTAAACTCGGGGGATGGCACAGATACGCAGTATTTT. Its protein is CSVNSGDGTDTQYF.